Sequencing of this T cell receptor beta chain was carried out in a study of T cells in tuberculosis. Study at large: CD1B tetramers identified T cells specific for mycobacterial lipid GMM. Within 7 days of starting treatment, or before, PBMC were stored. Study-wide results and limits: Smaller distances to GMM-specific TCRs suggested their expansion in active tuberculosis. The TCR-beta difference was not significant; alpha differences partly reflected length.

As for this clone: Its antigen is not known.

The protocol was immunoSEQ multiplex PCR, while the TCRdb copy is restricted to in-frame clones and leaves out a portion. This table holds under 45,000 clones, approximately 89% found once. Germline CDR1 SGHDN, CDR2 FVKESK. Trimming cost V 2 bases and J 8 bases, with 16 bases left between them. The CDR3 totals 15 residues. The time point here: new active TB diagnosis, blood taken before or within 7 days of starting treatment. The input for sequencing was PBMCs, taken at tuberculosis diagnosis. The TCR comes from an adult with tuberculosis. This sequence joins TRBV14 and TRBJ2-1; tentative D call: TRBD2 (6 bases). CDR3 DNA: TGTGCCAGCAGCCAATTGGGACTCCCGGGCGATGAGCAGTTCTTC. Translating it yields CASSQLGLPGDEQFF.